The rows below give T cell receptor beta chains drawn from one sample of a study of T cell changes during pregnancy in multiple sclerosis. Repertoires were generated with immunoSEQ multiplex PCR, while TCRdb's copy carries only in-frame clones and drops some. The sample holds some 74,000 clones, 85% to 95% seen once. This specimen was peripheral blood, taken before pregnancy. The receptor source for this set is a female donor with multiple sclerosis, enrolled in a pregnancy study. Each CDR3 is given with its conserved first and last residue. Where a row states a size, it is once, few, many or the class of an expanded clone; other rows omit it.

TRBV28	NA	TRBJ2-7	CASSLLQGRDEQYF
TRBV19	NA	TRBJ2-5	CASSIGGTGLQETQYF
TRBV29-1	NA	TRBJ2-2	CSVEGYTGELFF
TRBV4-3	NA	TRBJ1-3	CASSQAGGSGNTIYF
TRBV18	NA	TRBJ2-5	CASSPPTRIQETQYF
TRBV19	NA	TRBJ1-1	CASSIGGATEAFF
TRBV10-2	NA	TRBJ2-2	CASSESDRGPSGELFF
TRBV2	NA	TRBJ2-7	CASRGHVSSSYEQYF
TRBV19	NA	TRBJ2-2	CASSSTGVATGELFF
TRBV9	NA	TRBJ2-7	CASNPGLAGDEQYF
TRBV30	NA	TRBJ1-4	CAWSVLALGGGEKLFF
TRBV6-5	NA	TRBJ2-7	CASSSPGTSGYEQYF
TRBV20-1	NA	TRBJ2-3	CSAPGVNTQYF
TRBV18	NA	TRBJ1-1	CASSLTVNTEAFF
TRBV5-1	NA	TRBJ2-2	CASSLGLAGTTGELFF
TRBV18	NA	TRBJ2-6	CASSPLGQGSLGANVLTF
TRBV19	NA	TRBJ1-3	CATEDRNSGNTIYF
TRBV18	NA	TRBJ2-5	CASSPLASGRRRETQYF
TRBV7-9	NA	TRBJ2-7	CASSFTTGLAGGGYEQYF
TRBV10-3	NA	TRBJ1-1	CAISPGTGNTEAFF
TRBV5-5	NA	TRBJ2-7	CASSRGQGHGEQYF
TRBV5-1	NA	TRBJ1-2	CASSAAPGGGSGYTF
TRBV28	NA	TRBJ2-1	CASSWTSGVENEQFF
TRBV6-5	NA	TRBJ2-3	CASSYVSGNTDTQYF
TRBV18	NA	TRBJ1-1	CASSPQFARQGGTEAFF
TRBV2	NA	TRBJ1-3	CASSSGQVAVGSGNTIYF
TRBV19	NA	TRBJ2-7	CASSAGQGSYEQYF
TRBV19	NA	TRBJ1-5	CASSIEGGAVQPQHF
TRBV28	NA	TRBJ1-1	CASSLTGVQGPEAFF
TRBV11-2	NA	TRBJ1-5	CASSLVGGNQPQHF
TRBV7-2	NA	TRBJ1-1	CASKLRAGGLLAFF
TRBV27	NA	TRBJ2-1	CASRNQGNNEQFF
TRBV28	NA	TRBJ2-7	CAHRGISSYEQYF
TRBV6-7	NA	TRBJ2-1	CASSYGATSRNEQFF
TRBV7-2	NA	TRBJ2-6	CASSLMPTASSSGANVLTF
TRBV28	NA	TRBJ2-7	CASSLTGTIRKYF
TRBV14	NA	TRBJ1-2	CASSQQGVSYTF
TRBV2	NA	TRBJ2-5	CASRREAVAQETQYF
TRBV19	NA	TRBJ2-5	CASSMWSGSLETQYF
TRBV5-5	NA	TRBJ2-1	CASSYGTSGIISYNEQFF
TRBV4-3	NA	TRBJ2-7	CASSQDRGTSYEQYF
TRBV29-1	NA	TRBJ2-5	CSVGYSQETQYF
TRBV18	once	TRBJ2-2	CASSPLALAGATGELFF
TRBV21-1	NA	TRBJ1-1	CASSKGDRGLGTEAFF
TRBV28	NA	TRBJ2-5	CASSLQFRDRDQETQYF
TRBV11-2	NA	TRBJ2-1	CATGHYNEQFF
TRBV7-2	NA	TRBJ1-2	CASSNRDTYGYTF
TRBV4-2	NA	TRBJ1-3	CASSQERTAGNTIYF
TRBV4-3	NA	TRBJ2-2	CASSQGIVAGSGELFF
TRBV9	NA	TRBJ1-1	CASSVDSNTEAFF
TRBV9	NA	TRBJ2-3	CASSVEPEARDTQYF
TRBV29-1	NA	TRBJ1-1	CSVPSGSEAFF